This T cell receptor beta chain appears in the sequencing data of a study of regulatory T cells in long-lasting Graves disease. Whole-study findings and limits: Favored gene segments in persistent disease were TRBV28, TRBJ1-2 and TRBJ2-5.

Both iRepertoire HTBI primers and Arm-PCR of CDR3 regions were used to build the TCR beta libraries. TCRdb called the multiplex PCR reads again in MiXCR, with one record for every CDR3 protein. Here the sample spans approximately 470,000 distinct CDR3 sequences, about a sixth being singletons. This clonotype was counted only a few times. Its antigen is still unknown. V was clipped by 8 bases and J by 6 bases; unmatched bases: 11. The CDR3 runs to 15 residues. Time point given: newly diagnosed GD, antithyroid drugs for less than 3 months. The authors made the TCR library using RNA they extracted from PBMCs. Recruitment took place at an endocrinology department in Xi'an, China. In addition, the sample was reused for a study of T cells in Graves' hyperthyroidism and ophthalmopathy. That report notes: From stable hyperthyroidism, ophthalmopathy was separated by a 13 V-J model. Model predictions of ophthalmopathy came a median approximately 6 months before onset.

Sequenced here: peripheral blood mononuclear cells (PBMCs), sampled at new diagnosis, from a patient treated with antithyroid drugs. The origin of this receptor is a man in his forties with Graves disease. The genes are TRBV12-3 or TRBV12-4 and TRBJ2-1, with 9 bases aligning to TRBD2. CDR3 sequence: CASGPRLAAINEQFF. The CDR3 DNA sequence: TGTGCCAGCGGTCCGCGACTAGCGGCAATCAATGAGCAGTTCTTC.